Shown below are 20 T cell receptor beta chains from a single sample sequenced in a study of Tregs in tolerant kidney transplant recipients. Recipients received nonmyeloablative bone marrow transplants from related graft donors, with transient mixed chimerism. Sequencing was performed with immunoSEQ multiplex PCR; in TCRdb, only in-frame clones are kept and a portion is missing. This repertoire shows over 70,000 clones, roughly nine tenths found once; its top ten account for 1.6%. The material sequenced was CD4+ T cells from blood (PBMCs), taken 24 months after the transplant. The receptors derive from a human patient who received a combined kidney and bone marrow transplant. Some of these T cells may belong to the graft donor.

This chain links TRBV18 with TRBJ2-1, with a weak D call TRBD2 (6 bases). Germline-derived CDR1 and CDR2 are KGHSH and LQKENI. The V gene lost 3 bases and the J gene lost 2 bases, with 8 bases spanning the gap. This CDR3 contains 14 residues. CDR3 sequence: CASSPLATYNEQFF. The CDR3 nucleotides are TGTGCCAGCTCACCGCTAGCGACCTACAATGAGCAGTTCTTC.

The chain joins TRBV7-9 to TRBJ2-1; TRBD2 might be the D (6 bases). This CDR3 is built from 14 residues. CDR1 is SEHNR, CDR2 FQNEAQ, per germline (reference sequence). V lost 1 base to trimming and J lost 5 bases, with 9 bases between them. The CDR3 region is CASSLERANNEQFF. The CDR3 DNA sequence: TGTGCCAGCAGCTTAGAGCGGGCCAACAATGAGCAGTTCTTC.

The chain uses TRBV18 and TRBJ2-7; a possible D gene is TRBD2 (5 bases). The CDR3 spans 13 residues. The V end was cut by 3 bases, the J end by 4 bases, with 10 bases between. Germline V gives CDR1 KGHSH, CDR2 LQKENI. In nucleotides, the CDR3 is TGTGCCAGCTCACCTAGCGAGCGGTACGAGCAGTACTTC. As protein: CASSPSERYEQYF.

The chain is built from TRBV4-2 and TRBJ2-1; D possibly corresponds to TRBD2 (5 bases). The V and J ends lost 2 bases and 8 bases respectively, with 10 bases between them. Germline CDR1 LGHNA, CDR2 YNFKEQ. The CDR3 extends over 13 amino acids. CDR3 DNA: TGTGCCAGCAGCCAATTAAGCGGCTATGAGCAGTTCTTC. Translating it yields CASSQLSGYEQFF.

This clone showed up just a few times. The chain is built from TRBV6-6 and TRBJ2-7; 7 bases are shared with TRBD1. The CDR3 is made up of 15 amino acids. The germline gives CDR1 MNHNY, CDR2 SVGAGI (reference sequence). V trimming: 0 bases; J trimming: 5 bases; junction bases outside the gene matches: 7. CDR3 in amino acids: CASSYSVYRGHEQYF. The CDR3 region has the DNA TGTGCCAGCAGTTACTCCGTGTACAGGGGACACGAGCAGTACTTC.

CDR3 region: CASSFDRRTEAFF. As DNA, the CDR3 is TGTGCCAGCAGCTTTGACAGAAGAACTGAAGCTTTCTTT. The genes are TRBV5-4 and TRBJ1-1, with D maybe TRBD1 (5 bases). The CDR3 has 13 residues. V was trimmed by 2 bases and J by 5 bases, leaving 10 bases between them. Germline CDR1 SGHNT, CDR2 YYREEE (reference sequence).

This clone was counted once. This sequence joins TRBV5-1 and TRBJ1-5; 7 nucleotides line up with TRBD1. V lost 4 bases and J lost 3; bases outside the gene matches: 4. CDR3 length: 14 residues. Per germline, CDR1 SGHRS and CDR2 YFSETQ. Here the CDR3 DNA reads TGCGCCAGCAGCCCCGGACAGGACAATCAGCCCCAGCATTTT. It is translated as CASSPGQDNQPQHF.

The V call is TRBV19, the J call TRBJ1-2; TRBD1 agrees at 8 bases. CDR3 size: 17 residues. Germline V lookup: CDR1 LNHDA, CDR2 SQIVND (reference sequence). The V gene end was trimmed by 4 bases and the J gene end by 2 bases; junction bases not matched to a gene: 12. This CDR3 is CASSTRARTGTNYGYTF. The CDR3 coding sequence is TGTGCCAGTAGTACGAGAGCCCGGACAGGGACGAACTATGGCTACACCTTC.

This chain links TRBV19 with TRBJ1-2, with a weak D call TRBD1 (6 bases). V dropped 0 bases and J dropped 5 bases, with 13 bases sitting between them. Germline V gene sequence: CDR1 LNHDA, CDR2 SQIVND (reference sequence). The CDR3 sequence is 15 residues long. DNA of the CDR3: TGTGCCAGTAGTATAGATCGACAGGAGCGATATGGCTACACCTTC. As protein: CASSIDRQERYGYTF.

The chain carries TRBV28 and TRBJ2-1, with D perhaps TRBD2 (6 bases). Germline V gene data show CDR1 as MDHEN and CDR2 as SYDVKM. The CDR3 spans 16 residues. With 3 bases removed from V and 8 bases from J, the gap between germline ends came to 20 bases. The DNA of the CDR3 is TGTGCCAGCAGTTTGGGGGGTGACGGGGTCGGGGATGAGCAGTTCTTC. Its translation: CASSLGGDGVGDEQFF.

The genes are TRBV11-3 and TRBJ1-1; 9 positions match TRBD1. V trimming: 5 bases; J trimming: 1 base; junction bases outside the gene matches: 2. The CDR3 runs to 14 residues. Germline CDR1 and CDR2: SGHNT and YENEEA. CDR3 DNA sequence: TGTGCCAGCAGCCCGGGACAGGGGAACACTGAAGCTTTCTTT. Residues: CASSPGQGNTEAFF.

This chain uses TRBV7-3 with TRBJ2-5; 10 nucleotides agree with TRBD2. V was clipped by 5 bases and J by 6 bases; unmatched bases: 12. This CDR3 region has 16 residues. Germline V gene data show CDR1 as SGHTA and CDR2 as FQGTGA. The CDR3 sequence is CASSPRASGSIKTQYF. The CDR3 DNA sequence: TGTGCCAGCAGCCCTCGAGCTAGCGGGAGTATAAAGACCCAGTACTTC.

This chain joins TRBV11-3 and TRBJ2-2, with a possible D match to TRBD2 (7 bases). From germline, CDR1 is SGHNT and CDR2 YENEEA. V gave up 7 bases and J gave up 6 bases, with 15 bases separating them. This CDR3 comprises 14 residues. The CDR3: CASTTWGGPGELFF. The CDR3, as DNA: TGTGCCAGCACAACATGGGGGGGCCCCGGGGAGCTGTTTTTT.

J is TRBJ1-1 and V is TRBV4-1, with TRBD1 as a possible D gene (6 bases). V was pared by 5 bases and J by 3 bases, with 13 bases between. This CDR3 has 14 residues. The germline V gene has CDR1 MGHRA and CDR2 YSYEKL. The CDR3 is CASSTGTSYTEAFF. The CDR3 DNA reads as TGCGCCAGCAGCACAGGGACATCCTACACTGAAGCTTTCTTT.

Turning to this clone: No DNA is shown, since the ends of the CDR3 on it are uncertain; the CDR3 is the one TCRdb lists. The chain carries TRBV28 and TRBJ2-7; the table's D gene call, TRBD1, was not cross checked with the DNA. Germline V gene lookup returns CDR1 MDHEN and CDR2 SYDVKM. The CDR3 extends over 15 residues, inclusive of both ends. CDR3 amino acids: CASSFFGQVAYEQYF.

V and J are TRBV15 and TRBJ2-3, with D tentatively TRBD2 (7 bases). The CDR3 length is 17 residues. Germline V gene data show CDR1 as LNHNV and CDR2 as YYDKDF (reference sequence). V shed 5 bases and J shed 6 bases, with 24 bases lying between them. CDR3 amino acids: CATSSLFRWGGPDTQYF. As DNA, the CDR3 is TGTGCCACCAGCTCCTTATTTAGATGGGGGGGCCCGGATACGCAGTATTTT.

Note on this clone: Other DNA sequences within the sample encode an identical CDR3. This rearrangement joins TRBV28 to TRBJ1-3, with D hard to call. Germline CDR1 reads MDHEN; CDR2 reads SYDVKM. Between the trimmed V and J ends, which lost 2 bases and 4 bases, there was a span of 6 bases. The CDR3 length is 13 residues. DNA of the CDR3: TGTGCCAGCAGTTTAGTCCGGGGAAACACCATATATTTT. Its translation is CASSLVRGNTIYF.

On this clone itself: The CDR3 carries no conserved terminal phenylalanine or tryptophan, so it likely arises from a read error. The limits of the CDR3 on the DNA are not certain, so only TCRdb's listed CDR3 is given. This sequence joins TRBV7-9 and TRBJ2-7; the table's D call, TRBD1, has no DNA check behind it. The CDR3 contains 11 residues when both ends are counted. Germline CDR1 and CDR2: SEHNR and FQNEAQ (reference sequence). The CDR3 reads CASSKGQELNL.

CDR3 nucleotides: TGTGCCAGCAGCACGGACACCTCCTACGAGCAGTACTTC. It translates to CASSTDTSYEQYF. This rearrangement joins TRBV11-2 to TRBJ2-5, with D perhaps TRBD1 (5 bases). Matching the DNA end better, TRBJ2-7 makes the J call doubtful. In germline, CDR1 is SGHAT, CDR2 FQNNGV. The CDR3 has 13 residues.

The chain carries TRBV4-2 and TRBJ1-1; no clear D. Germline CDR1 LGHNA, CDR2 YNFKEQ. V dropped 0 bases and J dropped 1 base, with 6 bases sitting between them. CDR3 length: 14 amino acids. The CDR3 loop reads CASSQDRGNTEAFF. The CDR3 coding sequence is TGTGCCAGCAGCCAAGATAGAGGGAACACTGAAGCTTTCTTT.